This TCR beta chain is from a study of T cell clonotyping in hematopoietic cell transplantation (dated by TCRdb to the early 2020s). In the study overall: A total of some 140 blood samples were gathered in the study from 35 consecutive transplant recipients along with their related donors. Patient recruitment ran from late 2015 to early 2017, and follow-up continued until late 2020 or death. The paper's findings and limits, for the study overall: Donor and pretransplant recipient Inverse Simpson Index values predicted broader posttransplant TCR repertoire diversity. Overlap with donor repertoires was found for only a small fraction of recipient repertoires, with over 95% found to appear de novo at the given depth. After transplant, TCR diversity in recipients dropped, and pathologically expanded clonotypes climbed progressively between day 30 and day 180. The sample size was limited and the cells went unsorted, which meant the CD4 and CD8 repertoire contributions could not be told apart.

As regards this clone: The antigen it recognizes is unknown. Nothing much larger sits one base from this clone, and base qualities are not available.

Blood samples for TCR beta sequencing were provided by related transplant donors. Using Nuclei Lysis Solution, genomic DNA was extracted from unfractionated peripheral blood mononuclear cells that were either fresh or cryopreserved. The immunoSEQ assay, a bias-controlled multiplex PCR with V- and J-specific primers, was used to amplify TCR beta CDR3 regions from genomic DNA. In a second PCR step, the CDR3 amplicons were tagged with a proprietary barcode plus Illumina adapter sequences. CDR3 libraries were sequenced on an Illumina MiSeq instrument. In the original analysis: Export and quality control were handled in immunoSEQ Analyzer 3.0, while downstream analyses relied on R Bioconductor and Immunarch. Only productive rearrangements within the normalized downsampled data set were used in the calculation of repertoire metrics. In the normalized cohort, a clonotype counted as pathologically expanded if the clonotype was larger than 5 templates. Repertoire diversity was measured with the Inverse Simpson Index. CMV-specificity analyses were carried out on the non-normalized data set to capture all clonotypes. The source is immuneACCESS, and TCRdb retained only in-frame sequences with V and J called. Part of the clones is not carried over; for the studies checked, unresolved V genes explain less than half of this, and the remainder is unexplained. V, J and clone size are those of that table, while D and trimming were read from the DNA. For this sample there are 27,000 or so clones; approximately 96% appear just once. The ten largest clones capture 1.3% to 1.5% of the sample.

There are 14 amino acids in the CDR3, from cysteine to phenylalanine inclusive. The only DNA kept is the CDR3, 42 bases in frame from the first base. V is pared back by 5 bases and J by 8 bases, with 15 bases lying between the germline termini. Looking up the germline V gene (reference sequence) yields CDR1 LNHDA and CDR2 SQIVND. What was sequenced was peripheral blood mononuclear cells. The sequence derives from a man over 45 in good health. Some clones in this sample may be carry-over from other donors' samples. The chain employs TRBV19 and TRBJ1-4, with the identity of the D gene unclear. In nucleotide form, the sequence is TGTGCCAGTAGTGACCAGCACACCCTAGAAAAACTGTTTTTT. Its product reads: CASSDQHTLEKLFF.